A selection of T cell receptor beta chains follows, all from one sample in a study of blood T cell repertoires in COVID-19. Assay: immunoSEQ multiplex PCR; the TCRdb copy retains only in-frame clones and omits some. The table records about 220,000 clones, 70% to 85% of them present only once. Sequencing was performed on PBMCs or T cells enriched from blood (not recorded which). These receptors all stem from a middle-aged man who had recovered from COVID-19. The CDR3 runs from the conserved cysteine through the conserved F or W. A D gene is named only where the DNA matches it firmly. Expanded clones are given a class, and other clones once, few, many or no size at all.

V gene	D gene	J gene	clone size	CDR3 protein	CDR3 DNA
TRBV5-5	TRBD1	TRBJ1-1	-	CASSPIRGQGFEARWAEAFF	TGTGCCAGCAGCCCGATCCGGGGACAGGGTTTTGAGGCACGGTGGGCTGAAGCTTTCTTT
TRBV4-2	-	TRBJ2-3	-	CASSPGRGLPDTQYF	TGTGCCAGCAGCCCTGGCCGAGGCCTTCCGGATACGCAGTATTTT
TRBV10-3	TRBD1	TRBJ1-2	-	CAITRTGDGYTF	TGTGCCATCACCAGGACAGGGGACGGCTACACCTTC
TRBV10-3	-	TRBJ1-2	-	CAIRSEGGRYYGYTF	TGTGCCATCAGATCCGAGGGGGGGAGATACTATGGCTACACCTTC
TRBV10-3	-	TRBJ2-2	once	CAIGTGSGELFF	TGTGCCATCGGAACAGGGTCCGGGGAGCTGTTTTTT
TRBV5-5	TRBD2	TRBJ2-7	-	CASSLAAGGVTEQYF	TGTGCCAGCAGCTTGGCAGCGGGAGGGGTAACCGAGCAGTACTTC
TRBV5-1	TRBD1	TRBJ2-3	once	CASSEGTGSDTQYF	TGCGCCAGCAGCGAAGGGACAGGGTCGGATACGCAGTATTTT
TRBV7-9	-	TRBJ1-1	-	CASSVRTGLGTEAFF	TGTGCCAGCAGCGTCAGAACAGGGCTTGGAACTGAAGCTTTCTTT
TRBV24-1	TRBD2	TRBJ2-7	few	CATSDAGGKSYEQYF	TGTGCCACCAGTGACGCGGGGGGGAAATCCTACGAGCAGTACTTC
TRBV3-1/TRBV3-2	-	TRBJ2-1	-	CASSRLDVYNEQFF	TGTGCCAGCAGTCGACTAGACGTATACAATGAGCAGTTCTTC
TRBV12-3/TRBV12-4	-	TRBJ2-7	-	CASSLRPSYEQYF	TGTGCCAGCAGTTTGCGTCCCTCCTACGAGCAGTACTTC
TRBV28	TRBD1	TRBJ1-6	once	CASKKDRVNSPLHF	TGTGCCAGCAAGAAGGACAGGGTTAATTCACCCCTCCACTTT
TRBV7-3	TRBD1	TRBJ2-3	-	CASSQTGVLTDTQYF	TGTGCCAGCAGCCAAACAGGGGTCCTCACAGATACGCAGTATTTT
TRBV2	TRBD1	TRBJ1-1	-	CASSRQGPMDFF	TGTGCCAGCAGCCGACAGGGCCCTATGGATTTCTTT
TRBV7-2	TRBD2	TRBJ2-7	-	CASSQGLAGAFYEQYF	TGTGCCAGCAGCCAAGGACTAGCGGGGGCTTTCTACGAGCAGTACTTC
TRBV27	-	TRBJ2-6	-	CASSPAGANVLTF	TGTGCCAGCAGCCCGGCTGGGGCCAACGTCCTGACTTTC
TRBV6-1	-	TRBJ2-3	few	CASSEAPGHGTQYF	TGTGCCAGCAGTGAAGCCCCTGGACATGGTACGCAGTATTTT
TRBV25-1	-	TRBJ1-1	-	CASKLGTEAFF	TGTGCCAGCAAGCTCGGCACTGAAGCTTTCTTT
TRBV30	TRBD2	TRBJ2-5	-	CAWTRTSGSSVETQYF	TGTGCCTGGACCAGGACTAGCGGGAGCTCCGTTGAGACCCAGTACTTC
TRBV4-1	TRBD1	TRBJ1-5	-	CASSSQQGERNQPQHF	TGCGCCAGCAGCTCCCAACAGGGGGAACGCAATCAGCCCCAGCATTTT
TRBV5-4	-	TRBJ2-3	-	CASSLITGSGTDTQYF	TGTGCCAGCAGCTTAATCACAGGGTCGGGCACAGATACGCAGTATTTT
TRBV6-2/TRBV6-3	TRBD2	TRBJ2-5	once	CASSYPAGGRETQYF	TGTGCCAGCAGTTACCCAGCGGGGGGCAGGGAGACCCAGTACTTC
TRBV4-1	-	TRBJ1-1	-	CASSQEPHLGGTEAFF	TGCGCCAGCAGCCAAGAGCCGCATCTGGGGGGTACTGAAGCTTTCTTT
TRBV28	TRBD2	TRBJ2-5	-	CASRVAGGETQYF	TGTGCCAGCAGAGTAGCGGGAGGGGAGACCCAGTACTTC
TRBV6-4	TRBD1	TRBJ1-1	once	CASMTGLLTNTEAFF	TGTGCCAGTATGACAGGGCTCTTGACGAACACTGAAGCTTTCTTT
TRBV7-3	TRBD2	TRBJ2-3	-	CASSQGLAGGGTDTQYF	TGTGCCAGCAGCCAGGGACTAGCGGGGGGTGGCACAGATACGCAGTATTTT
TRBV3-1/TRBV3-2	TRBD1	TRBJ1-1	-	CASSQTGGAGTEAFF	TGTGCCAGCAGCCAGACAGGGGGCGCGGGGACTGAAGCTTTCTTT
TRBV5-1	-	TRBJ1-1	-	CASSLVVDTRGTEAFF	TGCGCCAGCAGCTTGGTAGTTGACACGAGGGGGACTGAAGCTTTCTTT
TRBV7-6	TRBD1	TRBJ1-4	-	CASSYGTGFEKLFF	TGTGCCAGCAGCTATGGGACAGGTTTTGAAAAACTGTTTTTT
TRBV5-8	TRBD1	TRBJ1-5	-	CASSLDRGGNQPQHF	TGTGCCAGCAGCTTGGACAGGGGTGGCAATCAGCCCCAGCATTTT
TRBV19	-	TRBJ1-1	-	CASSRMAVNTEAFF	TGTGCCAGTAGTCGTATGGCAGTTAACACTGAAGCTTTCTTT